This T cell receptor (beta chain) was found in a study of shared clonotypes between healthy human individuals. Here immunoSEQ multiplex PCR was the method, and the copy in TCRdb shows in-frame clones only, minus some. Of 800,000 to 1,200,000 clones in the sample, around three quarters are singletons; the top ten hold about 0.52%. Germline-derived CDR1 and CDR2 are SGDLS and YYNGEE. The length of the CDR3 is 15 residues. Trimming removed 3 bases at V and 1 base at J, with 13 bases between. The source material was memory CD4+ T cells from PBMCs. The subset was: CD45RA-negative fraction. This chain uses TRBV9 with TRBJ2-5; D is unclear. The source of this sequence is a young man in good health. Some clones in this sample may be carry-over from other donors' samples. The DNA of the CDR3 is TGTGCCAGCAGCGGCCCGACTCAAGCCCAAGAGACCCAGTACTTC. Translation gives CASSGPTQAQETQYF.